The rows below give T cell receptor beta chains drawn from one sample of a study of cytomegalovirus exposure and HLA in healthy donors. Some clones are missing from TCRdb's copy, which holds only in-frame ones; the method was immunoSEQ multiplex PCR. The profile covers hundreds of thousands of clones, with over 65% appearing a single time and 0.55% to 0.75% taken by the ten largest. Sequenced sample: PBMCs. Every receptor here comes from a man younger than 30 in good health and CMV-seronegative. Each CDR3 is given with its conserved first and last residue. The order of the fields is D gene, clone size, V gene, J gene, CDR3 DNA, CDR3 protein. The D gene is left open where the match is weak. Clone size, where shown, is once, few, many, or a class for clones that have expanded.

NA	NA	TRBV2	TRBJ1-2	TGTGCCACCAAGGGCCGGGGAGACTCCACCTTC	CATKGRGDSTF
NA	few	TRBV7-2	TRBJ1-2	TGTGCCAGCAGCTATTTCGTGGCGGGGGATGGCTACACCTTC	CASSYFVAGDGYTF
TRBD2	once	TRBV11-1	TRBJ2-1	TGTGCCAGCAGCTCGGGGGCGGGGGGCTACAATGAGCAGTTCTTC	CASSSGAGGYNEQFF
NA	NA	TRBV11-2	TRBJ1-1	TGTGCCAGCAGCTTTCGGGGGGGTGTCACTGAAGCTTTCTTT	CASSFRGGVTEAFF
NA	NA	TRBV7-2	TRBJ1-2	TGTGCCAGCAGCTTACAGGGTCAGGGCTATGGCTACACTTTC	CASSLQGQGYGYTF
NA	few	TRBV7-2	TRBJ1-5	TGTGCCAGCAGCTTAAGGGGGGGTAGCAATCAGCCCCAGCATTTT	CASSLRGGSNQPQHF
NA	NA	TRBV6-1	TRBJ1-5	TGTGCCAGCAGTGAAGCCTCAGGGAATCAGCCCCAGCATTTT	CASSEASGNQPQHF
TRBD1	NA	TRBV7-9	TRBJ2-7	TGTGCCAGCAGCTCAACCGGGACAGATTCAAGCTCCTACGAGCAGTACTTC	CASSSTGTDSSSYEQYF
TRBD2	few	TRBV18	TRBJ2-2	TGTGCCAGCTCACCGGGACTAGCTGACCGGGGAACCGGGGAGCTGTTTTTT	CASSPGLADRGTGELFF
TRBD2	NA	TRBV5-4	TRBJ2-6	TGTGCCAGCAGCTTGGTTGCGGGAGCGCAAGGATCTGGGGCCAACGTCCTGACTTTC	CASSLVAGAQGSGANVLTF
NA	NA	TRBV25-1	TRBJ1-2	TGTGCCAGCAGTGCCGGGGACACCTATGGCTACACCTTC	CASSAGDTYGYTF
NA	NA	TRBV12-1	TRBJ2-7	TGTGCCAGCAGCCTACTAGCGGGAGTATCCTACGAGCAGTACTTC	CASSLLAGVSYEQYF
TRBD1	NA	TRBV6-1	TRBJ2-5	TGTGCCAGCAGCCGTGGGACAGGGCTGGAGGAGACCCAGTACTTC	CASSRGTGLEETQYF
NA	NA	TRBV4-1	TRBJ2-5	TGCGCCAGCAGCCAAGAACGGACATCAAGGGAGACCCAGTACTTC	CASSQERTSRETQYF
NA	NA	TRBV5-1	TRBJ2-2	TGCGCCAGCAGCTCAGGGACATCTAACACCGGGGAGCTGTTTTTT	CASSSGTSNTGELFF
TRBD2	NA	TRBV2	TRBJ2-7	TGTGCCAGCAGTGAACTGGGGACTAGCCTATACGAGCAGTACTTC	CASSELGTSLYEQYF
TRBD1	NA	TRBV30	TRBJ2-4	TGTGCCTGGAGGGAGCCGGGACAGGGGAGGTTTGGAGCCAAAAACATTCAGTACTTC	CAWREPGQGRFGAKNIQYF
NA	few	TRBV6-1	TRBJ2-1	TGTGCCAGCAGCGAAGCGGGACAGAGCATCTACAATGAGCAGTTCTTC	CASSEAGQSIYNEQFF
NA	NA	TRBV15	TRBJ2-7	TGTGCCACCAGCCCCGAGGGAGGGGGGCCCTACGAGCAGTACTTC	CATSPEGGGPYEQYF
TRBD2	NA	TRBV9	TRBJ2-3	TGTGCCAGCAGCGCTCGGACTAGCGGGAGGACAGATACGCAGTATTTT	CASSARTSGRTDTQYF
NA	NA	TRBV7-9	TRBJ1-2	TGTGCCAGCAGCCCCGGACAGAACTGGGGCTACACCTTC	CASSPGQNWGYTF
NA	NA	TRBV4-1	TRBJ2-7	TGCGCCAGCAGCCAAGTTACAGGCTCCCGTTTTGACGAGCAGTACTTC	CASSQVTGSRFDEQYF
NA	NA	TRBV5-1	TRBJ2-7	TGCGCCAGCAGCTTAGACAATATGGGGCAGTACTTC	CASSLDNMGQYF
NA	NA	TRBV6-1	TRBJ2-2	TGTGCCAGCAGCCGCGCCACCTCGACAACCGGGGAGCTGTTTTTT	CASSRATSTTGELFF
NA	NA	TRBV5-6	TRBJ2-3	TGTGCCAGCAGCCTGCTTTGGAGGGAGGGCACAGATACGCAGTATTTT	CASSLLWREGTDTQYF
NA	NA	TRBV27	TRBJ2-5	TGTGCCAGCAGACCTGGGGGCGGGAGCTTCGGACAGACCCAGTACTTC	CASRPGGGSFGQTQYF
NA	NA	TRBV15	TRBJ1-6	TGTGCCACCATAGACAAGGGGCACGCCTCCTATAATTCACCCCTCCACTTT	CATIDKGHASYNSPLHF
TRBD2	NA	TRBV5-6	TRBJ2-1	TGTGCCAGCAGCTTTAGACTAGCGGGAGGTCGAGAGCAGTTCTTC	CASSFRLAGGREQFF
TRBD1	once	TRBV13	TRBJ1-2	TGTGCCAGCAGCTTCCGACAGGGGGGGGGAGGCTACACCTTC	CASSFRQGGGGYTF
TRBD2	NA	TRBV7-3	TRBJ2-3	TGTGCCAGCAGCTTAACCGCCGGACTAGCGGGAGTGGGTGATACGCAGTATTTT	CASSLTAGLAGVGDTQYF
TRBD1	NA	TRBV29-1	TRBJ1-2	TGCAGCGCACAGGGGCTTAGGTCAGTTGGCTACACCTTC	CSAQGLRSVGYTF
NA	NA	TRBV5-1	TRBJ2-1	TGCGCCAGCAGCTTGGAACTAGGATCCAATGAGCAGTTCTTC	CASSLELGSNEQFF
TRBD2	NA	TRBV2	TRBJ2-7	TGTGCCAGTAAGCGGGAGGGCCTCTACGAGCAGTACTTC	CASKREGLYEQYF
TRBD1	NA	TRBV5-4	TRBJ1-1	TGTGCCAGCAGCATCGACAGGGGGAACACTGAAGCTTTCTTT	CASSIDRGNTEAFF
NA	NA	TRBV4-2	TRBJ1-4	TGTGCCAGCAGCCCAGACAAAATAACAGGGATTGGAGATGAAAAACTGTTTTTT	CASSPDKITGIGDEKLFF
NA	NA	TRBV9	TRBJ2-7	TGTGCCAGCACTCCTAGAGATCAGGGTTACCACGAGCAGTACTTC	CASTPRDQGYHEQYF
NA	once	TRBV7-3	TRBJ2-7	TGTGCCAGCAGCTTATCCCCGGGGTACGAGCAGTACTTC	CASSLSPGYEQYF
NA	once	TRBV30	TRBJ2-7	TGTGCCTGGAACGTGGGGAGCGCCTACGAGCAGTACTTC	CAWNVGSAYEQYF
NA	NA	TRBV4-1	TRBJ1-5	TGCGCCAGCAGCCAAGATCTTCGGGGAAGCAATCAGCCCCAGCATTTT	CASSQDLRGSNQPQHF
TRBD2	NA	TRBV7-9	TRBJ2-5	TGTGCCAGCAGCTTAAGGAGCGGGAGTAAAGAGACCCAGTACTTC	CASSLRSGSKETQYF
NA	NA	TRBV30	TRBJ2-7	TGTGCCTGCGCCTCGTTAGCCTACGAGCAGTACTTC	CACASLAYEQYF
TRBD1	NA	TRBV9	TRBJ2-5	TGTGCCAGCAGTCCGGGGGCTAGACAGGGGGTAAAAGAGACCCAGTACTTC	CASSPGARQGVKETQYF
NA	NA	TRBV5-4	TRBJ2-7	TGTGCCAGCAGCCCTGGACAGAACTACGAGCAGTACTTC	CASSPGQNYEQYF
NA	once	TRBV2	TRBJ2-3	TGTGCCAGCTCCCTAGCGACTAGCACAGATACGCAGTATTTT	CASSLATSTDTQYF
NA	few	TRBV7-6	TRBJ1-5	TGTGCCAGCAGCTTAACCGGGACACTCGCGGGCAATCAGCCCCAGCATTTT	CASSLTGTLAGNQPQHF
TRBD2	few	TRBV11-3	TRBJ2-3	TGTGCCAGCAGCTTAGGACGGCGGGAGGATGAGGATACGCAGTATTTT	CASSLGRREDEDTQYF
NA	NA	TRBV9	TRBJ2-2	TGTGCCAGCAGCCCCTGGACAGCTTTAAACACCGGGGAGCTGTTTTTT	CASSPWTALNTGELFF
NA	NA	TRBV28	TRBJ1-5	TGTGCCAGCAGGAAGGGGGTGGGCAATCAGCCCCAGCATTTT	CASRKGVGNQPQHF
TRBD1	NA	TRBV19	TRBJ1-2	TGTGCCAGTATGATTGCATGGGACAGCTATGGCTACACCTTC	CASMIAWDSYGYTF
TRBD1	once	TRBV5-1	TRBJ1-2	TGCGCCAGCAGCTCCACTTTAGTGGACAGGGGGAGGTTTGAAGATGGCTACACCTTC	CASSSTLVDRGRFEDGYTF
NA	NA	TRBV28	TRBJ2-7	TGTGCCAGCAGTGTGCATAAGGGGTCTTACGAGCAGTACTTC	CASSVHKGSYEQYF
NA	NA	TRBV5-6	TRBJ1-2	TGTGCCAGCAGCAAAGTTTCGGGACAATCCACTCGTCGAGGTGGCTACACCTTC	CASSKVSGQSTRRGGYTF
TRBD2	NA	TRBV27	TRBJ2-4	TGTGCCAGCAGGGATACCACTAGCGGGAAAAACATTCAGTACTTC	CASRDTTSGKNIQYF
TRBD1	NA	TRBV16	TRBJ1-1	TGTGCCAGCAGTCCGAACAGGGGTGAAGCTTTCTTT	CASSPNRGEAFF